These T cell receptor beta chains were read from a single sample in a study of cytomegalovirus exposure and HLA in healthy donors. Some clones are missing from TCRdb's copy, which holds only in-frame ones; the method was immunoSEQ multiplex PCR. The sample contains 100,000 or so clones, less than 75% of which appear only once. Sequencing was done on a sample of PBMCs. The receptors here all came from a man in his forties in good health and CMV-seropositive. CDR3s include the opening cysteine and the closing phenylalanine or tryptophan. The D gene is left open where the match is weak. Clone size is given for some rows only: seen once, a few or many times, or a class if the clone is expanded.

V gene	D gene	CDR3 length	J gene	clone size	CDR3 protein	CDR3 DNA
TRBV28	TRBD2	18	TRBJ2-7	once	CASSREGTSGRGLYEQYF	TGTGCCAGCAGTCGCGAGGGGACTAGCGGGAGAGGCCTCTACGAGCAGTACTTC
TRBV25-1	.	16	TRBJ2-1	.	CASSDREGSVANEQFF	TGTGCCAGCAGTGATCGAGAGGGATCCGTGGCGAATGAGCAGTTCTTC
TRBV4-3	.	13	TRBJ2-5	.	CASSQARWETQYF	TGCGCCAGCAGCCAGGCTAGGTGGGAGACCCAGTACTTC
TRBV6-5	.	15	TRBJ1-1	few	CASSYSGAGGTEAFF	TGTGCCAGCAGTTACTCTGGGGCCGGGGGCACTGAAGCTTTCTTT
TRBV5-4	TRBD2	16	TRBJ2-5	few	CASSSRAGGTRETQYF	TGTGCCAGCAGCTCGCGGGCGGGAGGGACGCGGGAGACCCAGTACTTC
TRBV7-7	.	13	TRBJ2-1	.	CASSLGGRNEQFF	TGTGCTAGCAGCTTAGGGGGGAGGAATGAGCAGTTCTTC
TRBV10-3	TRBD2	16	TRBJ2-5	.	CAISPRLAGEGETQYF	TGTGCCATCAGCCCCAGACTAGCGGGAGAGGGAGAGACCCAGTACTTC
TRBV19	.	14	TRBJ2-7	.	CASSSGGEVGEQYF	TGTGCCAGTAGTTCCGGAGGGGAGGTCGGGGAGCAGTACTTC
TRBV7-8	TRBD2	15	TRBJ2-7	.	CASSSQAGTSYEQYF	TGTGCCAGCAGCTCCCAAGCGGGGACCTCCTACGAGCAGTACTTC
TRBV5-4	TRBD2	15	TRBJ2-2	once	CASSLGTSATGELFF	TGTGCCAGCAGCTTGGGGACTAGCGCAACCGGGGAGCTGTTTTTT
TRBV6-5	TRBD1	15	TRBJ1-2	.	CASSQTTGGGYGYTF	TGTGCCAGCAGTCAAACGACAGGGGGAGGCTATGGCTACACCTTC
TRBV7-2	.	14	TRBJ2-7	.	CASSSTGDYYEQYF	TGTGCCAGCAGCTCGACAGGGGACTACTACGAGCAGTACTTC
TRBV11-2	.	14	TRBJ1-2	.	CASSLDPGNYGYTF	TGTGCCAGCAGCTTAGACCCGGGAAACTATGGCTACACCTTC
TRBV25-1	TRBD1	13	TRBJ2-7	.	CASSETGVGEQYF	TGTGCCAGCAGTGAAACAGGGGTGGGCGAGCAGTACTTC
TRBV7-3	.	14	TRBJ2-6	.	CASKEGAGANVLTF	TGTGCCAGCAAAGAGGGGGCTGGGGCCAACGTCCTGACTTTC
TRBV4-1	.	15	TRBJ2-3	.	CASSQVRGLTDTQYF	TGCGCCAGCAGCCAAGTGCGGGGGCTCACAGATACGCAGTATTTT
TRBV12-5	TRBD1	15	TRBJ2-5	once	CASARGQGVVETQYF	TGTGCTAGTGCCAGAGGACAGGGTGTCGTCGAGACCCAGTACTTC
TRBV4-1	TRBD1	14	TRBJ1-2	.	CASSQGQGAYGYTF	TGCGCCAGCAGCCAAGGACAGGGGGCCTATGGCTACACCTTC
TRBV11-2	TRBD1	16	TRBJ2-5	.	CASSSRDSTLPETQYF	TGTGCCAGCAGCTCCAGGGACAGCACCCTCCCAGAGACCCAGTACTTC
TRBV11-3	TRBD2	20	TRBJ2-6	.	CASSLGLGDGRYSGANVLTF	TGTGCCAGCAGCTTAGGCCTCGGGGACGGGAGGTACTCTGGGGCCAACGTCCTGACTTTC
TRBV4-3	.	16	TRBJ2-7	.	CASSPRSAGFTYEQYF	TGCGCCAGCAGCCCTCGTTCGGCAGGGTTCACCTACGAGCAGTACTTC
TRBV10-3	.	15	TRBJ1-5	.	CAISEPESGHQPQHF	TGTGCCATCAGTGAGCCCGAATCAGGTCATCAGCCCCAGCATTTT
TRBV7-9	.	13	TRBJ1-5	.	CASSRQGNQPQHF	TGTGCCAGCAGCCGCCAGGGAAATCAGCCCCAGCATTTT
TRBV5-5	TRBD2	16	TRBJ2-3	.	CASSLGASGGADTQYF	TGTGCCAGCAGCTTGGGGGCTAGCGGGGGGGCGGATACGCAGTATTTT
TRBV6-5	.	15	TRBJ2-2	.	CASNLHGTYTGELFF	TGTGCCAGCAATCTACACGGGACATATACCGGGGAGCTGTTTTTT
TRBV25-1	.	14	TRBJ1-3	.	CASVKQGSGNTIYF	TGTGCCAGCGTAAAACAGGGATCGGGAAACACCATATATTTT
TRBV6-5	.	12	TRBJ1-2	few	CASSTPGYGYTF	TGTGCCAGCAGTACCCCAGGTTATGGCTACACCTTC
TRBV7-6	.	15	TRBJ1-3	.	CASSPQGSPGNTIYF	TGTGCCAGCAGCCCTCAGGGTTCCCCTGGAAACACCATATATTTT
TRBV7-9	.	14	TRBJ1-3	few	CASSENVARNTIYF	TGTGCCAGCAGCGAGAACGTCGCGAGAAACACCATATATTTT
TRBV18	TRBD1	14	TRBJ2-7	.	CASSPGTGEDEQYF	TGTGCCAGCTCCCCCGGGACAGGGGAGGACGAGCAGTACTTC
TRBV13	TRBD1	15	TRBJ2-1	.	CASTATGEWLNEQFF	TGTGCCAGCACAGCGACAGGGGAATGGCTCAATGAGCAGTTCTTC
TRBV7-6	.	15	TRBJ2-1	.	CASSLVPGAYNEQFF	TGTGCCAGCAGCTTAGTGCCAGGGGCGTACAATGAGCAGTTCTTC
TRBV10-3	.	15	TRBJ1-1	.	CAISESWESGTEAFF	TGTGCCATCAGTGAGTCGTGGGAAAGCGGAACTGAAGCTTTCTTT
TRBV2	TRBD1	12	TRBJ1-2	.	CASKTGDYGYTF	TGTGCCAGCAAGACAGGGGACTATGGCTACACCTTC
TRBV9	TRBD2	15	TRBJ2-5	.	CASSVGLAGEETQYF	TGTGCCAGCAGCGTAGGACTAGCGGGAGAAGAGACCCAGTACTTC
TRBV19	.	16	TRBJ2-6	.	CASSIDASSGANVLTF	TGTGCCAGTAGTATAGATGCTAGCTCTGGGGCCAACGTCCTGACTTTC
TRBV18	TRBD1	16	TRBJ1-6	.	CASSPPRQGVVSPLHF	TGTGCCAGCTCACCACCGCGCCAGGGGGTTGTTTCACCCCTCCACTTT
TRBV6-6	TRBD1	15	TRBJ2-4	.	CASSSEGAIWNIQYF	TGTGCCAGCAGCTCTGAGGGGGCAATTTGGAACATTCAGTACTTC
TRBV7-2	.	13	TRBJ1-5	.	CASSLEGVQPQHF	TGTGCCAGCAGCTTAGAAGGGGTTCAGCCCCAGCATTTT
TRBV19	TRBD2	14	TRBJ2-3	.	CASSSGLVVDTQYF	TGTGCCAGTAGTTCAGGACTAGTAGTAGATACGCAGTATTTT
TRBV7-2	.	13	TRBJ2-3	.	CASSLFGPDTQYF	TGTGCCAGCAGCTTATTTGGCCCAGATACGCAGTATTTT
TRBV15	.	13	TRBJ2-2	.	CATSPSSTGELFF	TGTGCCACCTCCCCTAGCTCCACCGGGGAGCTGTTTTTT
TRBV11-2	.	12	TRBJ2-3	few	CASSLSGDTQYF	TGTGCCAGCAGCTTATCGGGAGATACGCAGTATTTT
TRBV5-4	.	13	TRBJ2-1	.	CASTRGRSNEQFF	TGTGCCAGCACCCGAGGGAGGTCGAATGAGCAGTTCTTC
TRBV12-5	.	15	TRBJ2-1	.	CASGLGGTFVREQFF	TGTGCTAGTGGTTTGGGTGGGACTTTCGTGCGTGAGCAGTTCTTC